The subject of this entry is one T cell receptor (beta chain). Its specificity is not known. The naive CD8 population came from CD45RO-negative cells selected for CCR7, without terminally differentiated effector memory CD45RA+ cells. V dropped 3 bases and J dropped 5; count of bases not matched to a gene: 5. CDR3 size: 13 residues. Germline assignment: CDR1 SGDLS and CDR2 YYNGEE. This record belongs to a study of shared clonotypes between healthy human individuals. Study-wide findings and caveats: Clonotype sharing among donors likely depends on sequencing depth.

The authors ran the assay at deep level. Data came from immunoSEQ multiplex PCR; TCRdb stores just in-frame clones and leaves some out. The sample carries approximately 2,000,000 clones, roughly 95% recorded once. This clonotype was obtained from a man between 18 and 29 years old in good health. Some clones in this sample may be carry-over from other donors' samples. The chain links TRBV9 to TRBJ2-7; TRBD1 matches 7 bases. Sequenced material: naive CD8+ T cells from PBMCs. The CDR3 nucleotides are TGTGCCAGCAGCGAAGGGGGCATCGACGAGCAGTACTTC. Translated: CASSEGGIDEQYF.